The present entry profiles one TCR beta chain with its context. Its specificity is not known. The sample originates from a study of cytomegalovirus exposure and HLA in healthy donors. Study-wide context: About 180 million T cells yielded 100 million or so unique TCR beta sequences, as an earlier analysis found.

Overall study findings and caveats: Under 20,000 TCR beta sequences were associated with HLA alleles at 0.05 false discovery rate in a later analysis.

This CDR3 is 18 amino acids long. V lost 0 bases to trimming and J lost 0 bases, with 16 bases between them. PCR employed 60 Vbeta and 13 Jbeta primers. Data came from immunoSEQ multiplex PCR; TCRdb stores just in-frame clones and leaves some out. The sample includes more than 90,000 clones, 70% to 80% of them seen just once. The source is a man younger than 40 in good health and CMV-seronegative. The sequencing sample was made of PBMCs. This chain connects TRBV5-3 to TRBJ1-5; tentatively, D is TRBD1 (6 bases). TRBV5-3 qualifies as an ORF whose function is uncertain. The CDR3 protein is CARSLDRVPSYSNQPQHF. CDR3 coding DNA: TGTGCCAGAAGCTTGGACAGGGTTCCCTCGTATAGCAATCAGCCCCAGCATTTT.